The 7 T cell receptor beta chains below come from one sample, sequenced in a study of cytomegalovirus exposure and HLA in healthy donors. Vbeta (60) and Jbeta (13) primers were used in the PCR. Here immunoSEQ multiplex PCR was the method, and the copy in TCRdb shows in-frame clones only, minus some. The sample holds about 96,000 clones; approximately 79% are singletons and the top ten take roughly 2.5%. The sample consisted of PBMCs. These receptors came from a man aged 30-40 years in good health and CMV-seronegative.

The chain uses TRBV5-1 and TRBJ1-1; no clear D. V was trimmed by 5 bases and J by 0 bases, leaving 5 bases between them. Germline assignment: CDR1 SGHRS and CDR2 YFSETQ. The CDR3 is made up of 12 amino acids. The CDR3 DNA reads TGCGCCAGCAGATCTGTGAACACTGAAGCTTTCTTT. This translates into CASRSVNTEAFF.

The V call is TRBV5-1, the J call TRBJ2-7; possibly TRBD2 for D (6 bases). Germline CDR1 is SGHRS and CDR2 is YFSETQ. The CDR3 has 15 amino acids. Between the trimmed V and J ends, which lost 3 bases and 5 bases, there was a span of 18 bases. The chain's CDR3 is CASSSPWLATHEQYF. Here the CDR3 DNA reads TGCGCCAGCAGCTCCCCCTGGCTAGCGACCCACGAGCAGTACTTC.

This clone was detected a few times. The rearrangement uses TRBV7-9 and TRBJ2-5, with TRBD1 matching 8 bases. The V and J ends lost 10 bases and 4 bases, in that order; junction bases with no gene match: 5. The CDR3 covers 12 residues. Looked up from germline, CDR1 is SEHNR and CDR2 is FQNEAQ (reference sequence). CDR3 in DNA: TGTGCCATTACAGGGGGAGGAGAGACCCAGTACTTC. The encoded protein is CAITGGGETQYF.

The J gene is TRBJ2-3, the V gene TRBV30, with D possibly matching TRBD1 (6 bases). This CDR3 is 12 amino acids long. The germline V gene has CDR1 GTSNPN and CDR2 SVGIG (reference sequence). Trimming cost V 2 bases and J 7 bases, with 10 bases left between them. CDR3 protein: CAWSSGQYTQYF. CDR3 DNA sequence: TGTGCCTGGAGTTCCGGACAGTATACGCAGTATTTT.

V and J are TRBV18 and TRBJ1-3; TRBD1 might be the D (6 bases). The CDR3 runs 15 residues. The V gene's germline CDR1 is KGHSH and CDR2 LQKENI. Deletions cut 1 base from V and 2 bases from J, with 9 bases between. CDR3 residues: CASSPRDTTGNTIYF. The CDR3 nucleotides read TGTGCCAGCTCACCACGGGACACTACTGGAAACACCATATATTTT.

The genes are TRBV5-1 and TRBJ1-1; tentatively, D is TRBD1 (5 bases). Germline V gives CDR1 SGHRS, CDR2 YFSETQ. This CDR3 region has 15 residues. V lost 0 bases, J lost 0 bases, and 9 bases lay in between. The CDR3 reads CASSLVAGLNTEAFF. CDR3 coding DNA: TGCGCCAGCAGCTTGGTGGCAGGGCTGAACACTGAAGCTTTCTTT.

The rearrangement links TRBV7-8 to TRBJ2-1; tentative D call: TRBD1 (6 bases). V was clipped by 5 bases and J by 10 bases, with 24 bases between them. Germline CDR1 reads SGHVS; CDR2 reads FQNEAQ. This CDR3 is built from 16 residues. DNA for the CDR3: TGTGCCAGCAGCCAGGGGAGACTTACTTTCGCCACGGAGCAGTTCTTC. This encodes CASSQGRLTFATEQFF. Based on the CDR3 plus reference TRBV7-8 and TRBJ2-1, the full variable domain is GAGVSQSPRYKVAKRGQDVALRCDPISGHVSLFWYQQALGQGPEFLTYFQNEAQLDKSGLPSDRFFAERPEGSVSTLKIQRTQQEDSAVYLCASSQGRLTFATEQFFGPGTRLTVL.